This entry lists 9 T cell receptor beta chains sequenced from one sample in a study of cytomegalovirus exposure and HLA in healthy donors. The table came from immunoSEQ multiplex PCR; TCRdb's copy has only in-frame clones and leaves some out. The sample holds around 160,000 clones, roughly 84% seen once. The specimen was PBMCs. The origin of the receptors is a man aged 30-40 years in good health and CMV-seropositive.

J is TRBJ2-5 and V is TRBV7-8; TRBD2 agrees at 11 bases. The germline CDR1 and CDR2 sequences are SGHVS and FQNEAQ. There are 15 residues in the CDR3. J lost 2 bases, V lost 5 bases, and 4 bases had no gene match. The CDR3 coding sequence is TGTGCCAGCAGCGATAGACTAGCGGGACAAGAGACCCAGTACTTC. Amino acid sequence: CASSDRLAGQETQYF.

This clone was observed a few times. The V gene is TRBV7-9, the J gene TRBJ2-7; 10 bases fit TRBD1. Trimming took 5 bases from V and 2 from J; bases not matched to a gene: 3. This CDR3 is built from 14 residues. Germline assignment: CDR1 SEHNR and CDR2 FQNEAQ (reference sequence). The CDR3 sequence: CASSRTGGPYEQYF. Here the CDR3 DNA reads TGTGCCAGCAGCAGGACAGGGGGGCCCTACGAGCAGTACTTC.

The rearrangement uses TRBV6-1 and TRBJ1-2; D may be TRBD1 (6 bases). The V gene lost 8 bases and the J gene lost 3 bases, with 19 bases spanning the gap. Germline V gives CDR1 MNHNS, CDR2 SASEGT. The CDR3 extends over 15 amino acids. CDR3 region: CASDSVGGRDYGYTF. The CDR3 DNA reads TGTGCCAGCGATAGTGTAGGGGGTAGGGACTATGGCTACACCTTC.

V is TRBV7-9 and J is TRBJ1-5; 11 bases align to TRBD1. The CDR3 spans 16 residues. Germline loops: CDR1 SEHNR, CDR2 FQNEAQ (reference sequence). Trimming at V came to 5 bases and at J to 5 bases, leaving 8 bases not matched to a gene. CDR3 nucleotides: TGTGCCAGCAGCCTTCCGGACAGGGGGCAAGATCAGCCCCAGCATTTT. Protein: CASSLPDRGQDQPQHF.

The chain has TRBV6-1 and TRBJ2-1, with 12 positions matching TRBD2. This CDR3 has 15 amino acids. CDR1 MNHNS and CDR2 SASEGT come from the germline V gene. V was clipped by 9 bases and J by 7 bases; unmatched bases: 10. In nucleotides, the CDR3 is TGTGCCAGTAGACTAGCGGGAGACGGAGCGAATGAGCAGTTCTTC. Residues: CASRLAGDGANEQFF.

The chain is built from TRBV13 and TRBJ2-1, with 10 nucleotides matching TRBD2. CDR3 length equals 15 residues. In germline, CDR1 is PRHDT, CDR2 FYEKMQ (reference sequence). V lost 1 base, J lost 6 bases, and 3 bases stayed unmatched. The CDR3 here is CASSLVAGGLNEQFF. In DNA form, the CDR3 reads TGTGCCAGCAGCTTAGTAGCGGGGGGCCTCAATGAGCAGTTCTTC.

CDR3 sequence reads: CASSLGQGAYNEQFF. The CDR3 coding sequence is TGTGCCAGCAGCTTGGGACAGGGGGCTTACAATGAGCAGTTCTTC. The chain uses TRBV5-6 and TRBJ2-1; 10 bases are a match to TRBD1. Germline assignment: CDR1 SGHDT and CDR2 YYEEEE. This CDR3 has 15 amino acids. V shed 0 bases, J shed 4 bases, and the junction held 1 base outside the gene matches. Variable domain in full (rest from reference TRBV5-6 and TRBJ2-1): DAGVTQSPTHLIKTRGQQVTLRCSPKSGHDTVSWYQQALGQGPQFIFQYYEEEERQRGNFPDRFSGHQFPNYSSELNVNALLLGDSALYLCASSLGQGAYNEQFFGPGTRLTVL.

V and J are TRBV18 and TRBJ1-1, with 8 positions matching TRBD1. In germline, CDR1 is KGHSH, CDR2 LQKENI. V shed 3 bases and J 7 bases; nucleotides not matched to a gene: 4. The CDR3 length is 13 residues. In DNA form, the CDR3 reads TGTGCCAGCTCACCGACAGGGGATGGTGAAGCTTTCTTT. Its protein is CASSPTGDGEAFF.

CDR3 amino acids: CASHSLTLGAGGLSTEAFF. The CDR3 DNA reads TGCGCCAGCCACTCCCTAACGTTAGGGGCCGGGGGGCTGAGCACTGAAGCTTTCTTT. The chain combines TRBV10-1 with TRBJ1-1; tentative D call: TRBD1 (6 bases). The CDR3 is made up of 19 amino acids. Looked up from germline, CDR1 is WNHNN and CDR2 is SYGVQD (reference sequence). The V and J ends lost 8 bases and 4 bases respectively, with 32 bases between them.